This T cell receptor (beta chain) was recorded in a study of control samples from healthy donors and cancer patients. Deletions cut 7 bases from V and 4 bases from J, with 11 bases between. Germline V lookup: CDR1 SGDLS, CDR2 YYNGEE. This CDR3 spans 12 amino acids. Sequencing was performed with immunoSEQ multiplex PCR; in TCRdb, only in-frame clones are kept and a portion is missing. The sample shows approximately 160,000 clones, 94% of them seen only once. This clone was seen only once. The sample was blood. The gene calls are TRBV9 and TRBJ1-2; D remains unclear. The clonotype comes from a young woman in good health. In nucleotides, the CDR3 is TGTGCCAGCCGTAGAAGAGGCTATGGCTACACCTTC. This gives the protein CASRRRGYGYTF.